What follows are 17 T cell receptor beta chains derived from one specimen sequenced in a study of cytomegalovirus exposure and HLA in healthy donors. Clones were read by immunoSEQ multiplex PCR, and TCRdb kept only the in-frame ones, dropping some. The sample consists of under 250,000 clones, about 88% of them appearing once. The sample taken for sequencing was PBMCs. The receptor set was obtained from a man younger than 35 in good health and CMV-seropositive.

This chain uses TRBV28 with TRBJ1-4; 7 bases fit TRBD1. Germline loops: CDR1 MDHEN, CDR2 SYDVKM. The CDR3 spans 15 residues. Trimming cost V 1 base and J 4 bases; bases outside gene matches: 3. In DNA form, the CDR3 reads TGTGCCAGCAGTTTATTTGCAGGGGGTAATGAAAAACTGTTTTTT. Amino acids: CASSLFAGGNEKLFF.

The V call is TRBV15, the J call TRBJ2-1; 10 bases fit TRBD2. J gave up 8 bases and V 0 bases, and 7 bases lay outside the gene matches. This CDR3 region has 16 residues. Germline V gene lookup returns CDR1 LNHNV and CDR2 YYDKDF (reference sequence). CDR3 sequence reads: CATSREVLAGAHEQFF. DNA for the CDR3: TGTGCCACCAGCAGAGAAGTTCTAGCGGGAGCGCATGAGCAGTTCTTC.

This chain uses TRBV30 with TRBJ2-1; 9 bases agree with TRBD2. The CDR3 is 13 amino acids. V shed 3 bases, J shed 3 bases, and the junction held 0 bases outside the gene matches. The V gene's germline CDR1 is GTSNPN and CDR2 SVGIG (reference sequence). The CDR3 loop reads CAWRREGYNEQFF. The CDR3 DNA reads as TGTGCCTGGAGGCGGGAGGGCTACAATGAGCAGTTCTTC.

The chain carries TRBV27 and TRBJ1-1; 7 bases align to TRBD1. After removal of 7 bases from V and 8 bases from J, the junction contained 13 bases not matched to a gene. This CDR3 spans 14 amino acids. Germline assignment: CDR1 MNHEY and CDR2 SMNVEV (reference sequence). CDR3 DNA: TGTGCCAGCACCAAGGACAGGTTGGGCACGGAAGCTTTCTTT. Protein: CASTKDRLGTEAFF.

The rearrangement joins TRBV28 to TRBJ1-2, with TRBD1 matching 8 bases. The germline CDR1 and CDR2 sequences are MDHEN and SYDVKM. Losses at the gene ends were 7 bases for V and 0 bases for J; bases not matched to a gene: 7. This CDR3 is 15 amino acids long. The CDR3 coding sequence is TGTGCCAGCATGACAGGGGCCCGAGCTAACTATGGCTACACCTTC. It encodes CASMTGARANYGYTF.

The rearrangement joins TRBV4-3 to TRBJ2-7, with D perhaps TRBD1 (6 bases). CDR3 length equals 13 residues. V was clipped by 6 bases and J by 5 bases, with 14 bases between them. Germline loops: CDR1 LGHNA, CDR2 YSLEER. The CDR3 DNA is TGCGCCAGCAGGGGGAACCCAGGGGACGAGCAGTACTTC. Translating gives CASRGNPGDEQYF.

The chain employs TRBV18 and TRBJ1-2; D unresolved. The CDR3 spans 15 residues. Per germline, CDR1 KGHSH and CDR2 LQKENI. V lost 0 bases, J lost 4 bases, and 12 bases lay in between. CDR3 sequence reads: CASSPPSSRFYGYTF. In nucleotides, the CDR3 is TGTGCCAGCTCACCACCATCTTCCAGGTTCTATGGCTACACCTTC.

The chain combines TRBV5-1 with TRBJ2-7; D unclear. This CDR3 has 14 residues. Trimming took 4 bases from V and 3 from J, leaving 14 bases between them. Germline CDR1 reads SGHRS; CDR2 reads YFSETQ. CDR3 bases: TGCGCCAGCAGCCCGATGACGGTTGGCTACGAGCAGTACTTC. Translating it yields CASSPMTVGYEQYF.

The genes are TRBV18 and TRBJ1-3; tentative D call: TRBD1 (6 bases). Germline V gene sequence: CDR1 KGHSH, CDR2 LQKENI. Trimming cost V 1 base and J 4 bases, with 14 bases left between them. CDR3 length: 16 amino acids. The CDR3 sequence is CASSPLSGEGGNTIYF. Written as DNA, the CDR3 is TGTGCCAGCTCACCACTGTCAGGGGAGGGAGGAAACACCATATATTTT.

The chain joins TRBV9 to TRBJ2-3, with no clear D. Trimming pared 4 bases from V and 0 bases from J, leaving 6 bases between. CDR3 length: 13 residues. Germline V gene lookup returns CDR1 SGDLS and CDR2 YYNGEE. In DNA, the CDR3 is TGTGCCAGCAGCACCTCTAGCACAGATACGCAGTATTTT. This translates into CASSTSSTDTQYF.

CDR3 DNA sequence: TGTGCCAGCAGCTCCCAAAAACCTCCCTACGAGCAGTACTTC. It codes for CASSSQKPPYEQYF. The genes are TRBV5-5 and TRBJ2-7; D is unclear. Trimming left V 3 bases short and J 2 bases short, with 12 bases between. The CDR3 loop spans 14 amino acids. The germline CDR1 and CDR2 sequences are SGHKS and YYEKEE (reference sequence).

The V and J genes are TRBV10-3 and TRBJ1-5; perhaps TRBD1 as D (5 bases). Deletions cut 5 bases from V and 2 bases from J, with 13 bases between. CDR1 is ENHRY, CDR2 SYGVKD, per germline. This CDR3 has 15 amino acids. DNA for the CDR3: TGTGCCATCAGTAGTCAGGGATATGGCAATCAGCCCCAGCATTTT. Residues: CAISSQGYGNQPQHF.

CDR3 amino acids: CASRGHSSYGYTF. The CDR3 DNA follows: TGTGCCAGCAGGGGACACTCCAGCTATGGCTACACCTTC. The rearrangement uses TRBV6-1 and TRBJ1-2; D might be TRBD1 (6 bases). Germline CDR1 reads MNHNS; CDR2 reads SASEGT. This CDR3 spans 13 amino acids. The V end lost 6 bases, the J end lost 4 bases, and 12 bases lay between the germline ends.

The chain uses TRBV28 and TRBJ2-2; unclear D gene. The CDR3 loop spans 15 amino acids. V lost 5 bases to trimming and J lost 1 base, with 11 bases between them. Germline CDR1 MDHEN, CDR2 SYDVKM. CDR3 residues: CASSPTTENTGELFF. The DNA for the CDR3 is TGTGCCAGCAGTCCAACAACTGAGAACACCGGGGAGCTGTTTTTT.

This chain links TRBV28 with TRBJ2-5, with D perhaps matching TRBD1 (8 bases). Looked up from germline, CDR1 is MDHEN and CDR2 is SYDVKM. The CDR3 consists of 14 residues. The ends were cut back, 4 bases at V and 5 bases at J, with 14 bases in the middle. CDR3 nucleotide sequence: TGTGCCAGCAGTTCCAGGGGGCGGGGGGAGACCCAGTACTTC. Its protein is CASSSRGRGETQYF.

This clone was recorded once. The chain has TRBV4-3 and TRBJ1-4; D ambiguous. Germline CDR1 LGHNA, CDR2 YSLEER. The CDR3 loop spans 17 amino acids. V dropped 6 bases and J dropped 0 bases, with 17 bases sitting between them. The CDR3 DNA reads as TGCGCCAGCAGTGATCAGGTCCAGGCGGCAACTAATGAAAAACTGTTTTTT. It is translated as CASSDQVQAATNEKLFF.

The chain couples TRBV7-9 to TRBJ2-5, with D perhaps matching TRBD1 (5 bases). The CDR3 length is 16 residues. The V end was cut by 1 base, the J end by 0 bases, with 12 bases between. Germline CDR1 reads SEHNR; CDR2 reads FQNEAQ (reference sequence). The chain's CDR3 is CASSLDSGLYQETQYF. DNA of the CDR3: TGTGCCAGCAGCTTAGATTCAGGGCTATACCAAGAGACCCAGTACTTC.